The 24 T cell receptor beta chains reported below all come from one sample, sequenced in a study of memory CD4+ T cells and cytomegalovirus serostatus. The table came from immunoSEQ multiplex PCR; TCRdb's copy has only in-frame clones and leaves some out. The sample consists of 55,000 or so clones, approximately 80% of them appearing once. The sort gate was single viable CD3+CD4+CD8-CD45RO+ cells for memory CD4+ T cells. Sequencing input: memory CD4+ T cells from blood. These TCRs come from an adult in good health and CMV-seropositive.

J is TRBJ2-1 and V is TRBV15, with 14 bases lining up with TRBD2. The CDR3 contains 18 residues. The ends lost 0 bases at V and 3 bases at J; junction bases unmatched: 4. From germline, CDR1 is LNHNV and CDR2 YYDKDF (reference sequence). The CDR3 DNA is TGTGCCACCAGCAGAGACGGACTAGCGGGAGGACACTACAATGAGCAGTTCTTC. Translated: CATSRDGLAGGHYNEQFF.

The chain is built from TRBV30 and TRBJ2-2; 9 bases line up with TRBD1. The germline CDR1 and CDR2 sequences are GTSNPN and SVGIG (reference sequence). V lost 2 bases to trimming and J lost 6 bases; unmatched junction nucleotides: 22. CDR3 size: 20 residues. CDR3: CAWSLARKSPGQGDPGELFF. The CDR3 DNA is TGTGCCTGGAGTTTAGCCCGTAAATCTCCGGGACAGGGTGATCCCGGGGAGCTGTTTTTT.

The V gene is TRBV5-6, the J gene TRBJ2-7, with D perhaps TRBD2 (5 bases). Germline assignment: CDR1 SGHDT and CDR2 YYEEEE. V gave up 4 bases and J gave up 0 bases, with 8 bases separating them. The CDR3 is 13 amino acids. For the CDR3, the DNA is TGTGCCAGCAGCCTCGACTACTCCTACGAGCAGTACTTC. It yields the protein CASSLDYSYEQYF. Full variable domain (remainder filled in from reference TRBV5-6 and TRBJ2-7): DAGVTQSPTHLIKTRGQQVTLRCSPKSGHDTVSWYQQALGQGPQFIFQYYEEEERQRGNFPDRFSGHQFPNYSSELNVNALLLGDSALYLCASSLDYSYEQYFGPGTRLTVT.

This chain joins TRBV29-1 and TRBJ1-2; 8 nucleotides line up with TRBD1. With 3 bases clipped from V and 5 bases from J, the junction kept 5 bases outside the gene matches. Looked up from germline, CDR1 is SQVTM and CDR2 is ANQGSEA. The CDR3 sequence is 13 residues long. This CDR3 reads CSVDSDRAYGYTF. In nucleotides, the CDR3 is TGCAGCGTTGACTCGGACAGGGCATATGGCTACACCTTC.

The chain employs TRBV30 and TRBJ1-1, with a weak D call TRBD1 (6 bases). CDR1 and CDR2 from the germline V gene are GTSNPN and SVGIG (reference sequence). V lost 7 bases to trimming and J lost 6 bases, with 15 bases between them. There are 12 residues in the CDR3. The CDR3 loop reads CASRGRHSEAFF. CDR3 DNA: TGTGCCTCGCGGGGGCGCCATTCTGAAGCTTTCTTT.

The chain has TRBV28 and TRBJ1-6; 7 positions match TRBD1. The germline V gene encodes CDR1 MDHEN and CDR2 SYDVKM. The CDR3 is 14 amino acids. The ends lost 4 bases at V and 10 bases at J; junction bases unmatched: 7. The CDR3 protein is CASSWPDRDSPLHF. The CDR3 DNA is TGTGCCAGCAGTTGGCCCGACAGGGACTCACCCCTCCACTTT.

This chain uses TRBV11-2 with TRBJ2-1; 8 positions match TRBD1. CDR1 is SGHAT, CDR2 FQNNGV, per germline. The CDR3 runs 17 residues. J lost 9 bases, V lost 5 bases, and 18 bases had no gene match. CDR3 bases: TGTGCCAGCAGCCCCTCAGGGTGGACAGGGAGCTTTGGTGAGCAGTTCTTC. Encoded protein: CASSPSGWTGSFGEQFF.

The chain recombines TRBV30 with TRBJ2-7; 9 nucleotides match TRBD1. With 3 bases clipped from V and 4 bases from J, the junction kept 7 bases outside the gene matches. The CDR3 length is 14 residues. Germline values: CDR1 GTSNPN, CDR2 SVGIG (reference sequence). CDR3 in DNA: TGTGCCTGGAGGGGATTGACAGGGGGGTACGAGCAGTACTTC. Its translation is CAWRGLTGGYEQYF.

This CDR3 reads CASGPGTSGRNTQYF. Here the CDR3 DNA reads TGTGCTAGTGGGCCCGGGACTAGCGGGAGGAATACGCAGTATTTT. The V gene is TRBV12-5, the J gene TRBJ2-3; 15 positions match TRBD2. This CDR3 region has 15 residues. The germline gives CDR1 LGHNT, CDR2 FRNRAP. V shed 6 bases, J shed 7 bases, and the junction held 5 bases outside the gene matches.

This clone was detected once. The chain is built from TRBV5-5 and TRBJ1-4; 7 bases line up with TRBD1. CDR1 and CDR2 (germline): SGHKS, YYEKEE (reference sequence). The CDR3 totals 16 residues. The J segment lost 4 bases and the V segment lost 0 bases, leaving 6 bases of the junction unmatched. The CDR3 coding sequence is TGTGCCAGCAGCTTGGGTTCACAGGGGAATAATGAAAAACTGTTTTTT. As protein: CASSLGSQGNNEKLFF.

This sequence joins TRBV7-8 and TRBJ2-5; D possibly matches TRBD1 or TRBD2 (5 bases each). The V end was cut by 5 bases, the J end by 2 bases, with 15 bases between. Looked up from germline, CDR1 is SGHVS and CDR2 is FQNEAQ. This CDR3 region has 15 residues. CDR3 sequence reads: CASSPNVGDQETQYF. CDR3 coding DNA: TGTGCCAGCAGCCCAAACGTGGGGGATCAAGAGACCCAGTACTTC. The full variable domain, completed using reference TRBV7-8 and TRBJ2-5, is GAGVSQSPRYKVAKRGQDVALRCDPISGHVSLFWYQQALGQGPEFLTYFQNEAQLDKSGLPSDRFFAERPEGSVSTLKIQRTQQEDSAVYLCASSPNVGDQETQYFGPGTRLLVL.

V and J are TRBV29-1 and TRBJ2-7; D not resolved. Trimming removed 5 bases at V and 7 bases at J, with 21 bases between. Germline V CDR1 and CDR2: SQVTM, ANQGSEA. This CDR3 spans 14 amino acids. The CDR3 DNA is TGCAGCGTTACAAACTCCGGGCCCGCGAGAGAGCAGTACTTC. Encoded protein: CSVTNSGPAREQYF.

V usage is TRBV6-6 and J usage is TRBJ2-7, with D uncertain. The CDR3 sequence is 15 residues long. CDR1 is MNHNY and CDR2 is SVGAGI in the germline V gene (reference sequence). V lost 5 bases to trimming and J lost 0 bases, with 14 bases between them. CDR3 coding DNA: TGTGCCAGCAGTAGTCCGACTCTCAGCTCCTACGAGCAGTACTTC. This gives the protein CASSSPTLSSYEQYF.

This sequence joins TRBV6-1 and TRBJ2-7; 10 nucleotides line up with TRBD2. Germline-derived CDR1 and CDR2 are MNHNS and SASEGT. V lost 1 base and J lost 5; bases outside the gene matches: 5. This CDR3 region has 15 residues. The CDR3 coding sequence is TGTGCCAGCAGTGAAGGGAGTAGCGGGAGGAACGAGCAGTACTTC. Translated, it gives CASSEGSSGRNEQYF.

CDR3 DNA sequence: TGCGCCAGCAGCCCGGACGGATCCCAAGAGACCCAGTACTTC. Amino acid sequence: CASSPDGSQETQYF. The chain combines TRBV5-1 with TRBJ2-5; D unclear. The germline V and J ends were trimmed by 4 bases and 1 base, with 11 bases remaining between them. This CDR3 has 14 residues. CDR1 is SGHRS and CDR2 is YFSETQ in the germline V gene.

This chain connects TRBV4-1 to TRBJ2-2, with 14 bases lining up with TRBD2. The CDR3 spans 17 residues. The trim removed 5 bases at V and 7 bases at J, leaving 9 bases unmatched. Germline V gives CDR1 MGHRA, CDR2 YSYEKL. CDR3 amino acids: CASSLPGLAGEIGELFF. CDR3 DNA: TGCGCCAGCAGCTTGCCGGGACTAGCGGGAGAAATCGGGGAGCTGTTTTTT.

This clone was recorded a few times. This chain connects TRBV25-1 to TRBJ1-2, with TRBD1 matching over 7 bases. With 7 bases clipped from V and 0 bases from J, the junction kept 5 bases outside the gene matches. This CDR3 contains 14 residues. Germline V gene data show CDR1 as MGHDK and CDR2 as SYGVNS. In nucleotides, the CDR3 is TGTGCCAGCAAGGGGGCAGGGGCTAACTATGGCTACACCTTC. This translates into CASKGAGANYGYTF.

This chain joins TRBV7-3 and TRBJ2-2; 8 bases are shared with TRBD2. This CDR3 spans 15 amino acids. Looked up from germline, CDR1 is SGHTA and CDR2 is FQGTGA. The junction had 4 bases not matched to a gene; V was cut back by 3 bases and J by 4 bases. The CDR3 DNA reads TGTGCCAGCAGCTTCCAGGCGGGAGGCACCGGGGAGCTGTTTTTT. This gives the protein CASSFQAGGTGELFF.

V and J are TRBV4-3 and TRBJ2-3; 12 positions agree with TRBD2. The V gene end was trimmed by 0 bases and the J gene end by 4 bases; junction bases not matched to a gene: 8. Germline lookup yields CDR1 LGHNA and CDR2 YSLEER. The CDR3 covers 18 residues. In DNA, the CDR3 is TGCGCCAGCAGCCAAGAACTAGCGGGGGGCCTCCCCGCAGATACGCAGTATTTT. The encoded protein is CASSQELAGGLPADTQYF.

J is TRBJ1-2 and V is TRBV6-1, with a weak D call TRBD1 (5 bases). Germline V gene data show CDR1 as MNHNS and CDR2 as SASEGT. V was shortened by 4 bases and J by 4 bases, with 19 bases between the two germline ends. The length of the CDR3 is 16 residues. CDR3 in DNA: TGTGCCAGCAGTGCCCAGGGAGATAGGGGTGTCTATGGCTACACCTTC. Its translation: CASSAQGDRGVYGYTF.

This chain connects TRBV9 to TRBJ2-2; D possibly corresponds to TRBD2 (6 bases). Germline CDR1 SGDLS, CDR2 YYNGEE. Trimming pared 2 bases from V and 4 bases from J, leaving 12 bases between. This CDR3 is 15 amino acids long. The CDR3 region has the DNA TGTGCCAGCAGCGTCTCCGGGAGTAGCACCGGGGAGCTGTTTTTT. Translated: CASSVSGSSTGELFF.

J is TRBJ1-1 and V is TRBV7-3; no definite D call. The ends were cut back, 3 bases at V and 5 bases at J, with 10 bases in the middle. CDR3 size: 13 residues. CDR1 SGHTA and CDR2 FQGTGA come from the germline V gene. The chain's CDR3 is CASSFKSGTEAFF. The DNA for the CDR3 is TGTGCCAGCAGCTTCAAATCGGGGACTGAAGCTTTCTTT. The whole variable domain, filled in from reference TRBV7-3 and TRBJ1-1, reads GAGVSQTPSNKVTEKGKYVELRCDPISGHTALYWYRQSLGQGPEFLIYFQGTGAADDSGLPNDRFFAVRPEGSVSTLKIQRTERGDSAVYLCASSFKSGTEAFFGQGTRLTVV.

There are a few counts of this clone. The V call is TRBV30, the J call TRBJ1-6; D possibly corresponds to TRBD1 (6 bases). The CDR3 is 13 amino acids. Deletions cut 1 base from V and 7 bases from J, with 8 bases between. CDR1 GTSNPN and CDR2 SVGIG come from the germline V gene (reference sequence). CDR3 DNA sequence: TGTGCCTGGAGTGGAGGGGGGAATTCACCCCTCCACTTT. Its protein is CAWSGGGNSPLHF.

The chain is built from TRBV2 and TRBJ1-3; a weak D match, TRBD1 (5 bases). CDR1 and CDR2 (germline): SNHLY, FYNNEI. This CDR3 is built from 14 residues. V lost 8 bases to trimming and J lost 4 bases, with 15 bases between them. As DNA, the CDR3 is TGTGCCAGCGGCCGGGGGGAACCAGGAAACACCATATATTTT. It specifies CASGRGEPGNTIYF.